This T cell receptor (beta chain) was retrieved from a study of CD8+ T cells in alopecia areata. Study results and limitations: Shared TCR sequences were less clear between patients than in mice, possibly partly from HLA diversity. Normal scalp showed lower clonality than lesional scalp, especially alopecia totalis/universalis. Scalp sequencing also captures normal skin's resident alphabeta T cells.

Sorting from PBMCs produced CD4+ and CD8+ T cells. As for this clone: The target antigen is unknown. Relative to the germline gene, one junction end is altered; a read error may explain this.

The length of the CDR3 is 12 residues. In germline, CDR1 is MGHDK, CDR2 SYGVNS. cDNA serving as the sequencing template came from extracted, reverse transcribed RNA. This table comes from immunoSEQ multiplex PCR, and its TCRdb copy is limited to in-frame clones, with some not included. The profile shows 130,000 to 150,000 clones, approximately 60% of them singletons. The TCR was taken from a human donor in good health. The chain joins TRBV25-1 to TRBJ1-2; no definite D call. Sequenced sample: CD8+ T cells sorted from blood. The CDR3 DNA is TGTGCCAGCAGCCTTGGAAAGGCCGTCACCGTCTTC. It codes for CASSLGKAVTVF.